Listed here are 26 T cell receptor beta chains from one sample, sequenced in a study of blood T cell repertoires in COVID-19 (dated by TCRdb to the early 2020s). Library preparation used the immunoSEQ multiplex PCR assay. TCRdb retrieved this table from immuneACCESS and kept in-frame rearrangements only. Not all clones are present; in checked studies, unresolved V genes account for under half, and no reason is known for the remainder. This sample has roughly 100,000 clones in its table, and just under 95% of those were observed once. The biggest ten clones account for around 1.9% of the sample. Sequencing was done on a sample of peripheral blood. The receptors stem from a woman aged 50 to 60 with COVID-19, enrolled during active disease.

V usage is TRBV4-2 and J usage is TRBJ2-3; D is unclear. CDR1 and CDR2 (germline): LGHNA, YNFKEQ. CDR3 size: 16 residues. Trimming pared 0 bases from V and 4 bases from J, leaving 14 bases between. The CDR3 reads CASSQDSSRSSDTQYF. Here the CDR3 DNA reads TGTGCCAGCAGCCAAGATAGTAGTCGAAGTTCAGATACGCAGTATTTT.

The genes are TRBV6-1 and TRBJ2-7; TRBD1 agrees at 8 bases. J lost 12 bases, V lost 0 bases, and 7 bases had no gene match. Germline CDR1 reads MNHNS; CDR2 reads SASEGT. The CDR3 runs 13 residues. CDR3: CASSEALQGAMYV. The DNA for the CDR3 is TGTGCCAGCAGTGAAGCGCTTCAGGGGGCGATGTACGTC.

This clone was counted only a few times. This chain links TRBV5-1 with TRBJ1-4, with TRBD1 as a possible D gene (6 bases). Per germline, CDR1 SGHRS and CDR2 YFSETQ. The CDR3 spans 15 residues. V shed 4 bases and J shed 5 bases, with 15 bases lying between them. The CDR3 coding sequence is TGCGCCAGCAGCCCGAGGGGGGGCCCAAATGAAAAACTGTTTTTT. Encoded protein: CASSPRGGPNEKLFF.

The rearrangement links TRBV29-1 to TRBJ2-5; D gene ambiguous. This CDR3 has 12 amino acids. V was clipped by 5 bases and J by 5 bases, with 12 bases between them. The V gene's germline CDR1 is SQVTM and CDR2 ANQGSEA. CDR3 nucleotide sequence: TGCAGCGTTCTTACGACTGCGGAGACCCAGTACTTC. Translated, it gives CSVLTTAETQYF.

V and J are TRBV9 and TRBJ1-3; 7 nucleotides agree with TRBD1. Germline assignment: CDR1 SGDLS and CDR2 YYNGEE. The CDR3 contains 16 residues. Trimming cost V 4 bases and J 0 bases; bases outside gene matches: 7. The CDR3 loop reads CASSTLTGNSGNTIYF. The CDR3 DNA sequence: TGTGCCAGCAGCACCTTGACAGGGAACTCTGGAAACACCATATATTTT. Full variable domain (outside the CDR3, taken from reference TRBV9 and TRBJ1-3): DSGVTQTPKHLITATGQRVTLRCSPRSGDLSVYWYQQSLDQGLQFLIQYYNGEERAKGNILERFSAQQFPDLHSELNLSSLELGDSALYFCASSTLTGNSGNTIYFGEGSWLTVV.

V gene TRBV4-3 combines with J gene TRBJ1-5; D unresolved. The CDR3 is made up of 13 amino acids. Trimming removed 0 bases at V and 5 bases at J, with 5 bases between. Germline V gene sequence: CDR1 LGHNA, CDR2 YSLEER. CDR3 nucleotides: TGCGCCAGCAGCCAAGATCTCGATCAGCCCCAGCATTTT. This encodes CASSQDLDQPQHF.

This clone was recorded once. The chain combines TRBV19 with TRBJ1-5, with D perhaps matching TRBD1 (5 bases). Trimming shortened V by 2 bases and J by 1 base, and 9 bases separated the two germline ends. Germline assignment: CDR1 LNHDA and CDR2 SQIVND (reference sequence). The CDR3 extends over 15 amino acids. CDR3 nucleotides: TGTGCCAGTAGTATACTGCCAGGGAGCAATCAGCCCCAGCATTTT. It codes for CASSILPGSNQPQHF. Based on the CDR3 plus reference TRBV19 and TRBJ1-5, the full variable domain is DGGITQSPKYLFRKEGQNVTLSCEQNLNHDAMYWYRQDPGQGLRLIYYSQIVNDFQKGDIAEGYSVSREKKESFPLTVTSAQKNPTAFYLCASSILPGSNQPQHFGDGTRLSIL.

The rearrangement uses TRBV30 and TRBJ1-2; D might be TRBD1 (6 bases). The CDR3 is made up of 18 amino acids. V lost 0 bases to trimming and J lost 5 bases, with 25 bases between them. Germline lookup yields CDR1 GTSNPN and CDR2 SVGIG (reference sequence). In nucleotides, the CDR3 is TGTGCCTGGAGTGTACGGCCTGCTAACAGGGAGAAAGGGTATGGCTACACCTTC. Residues: CAWSVRPANREKGYGYTF. The full variable domain, its missing parts supplied by reference TRBV30 and TRBJ1-2, is SQTIHQWPATLVQPVGSPLSLECTVEGTSNPNLYWYRQAAGRGLQLLFYSVGIGQISSEVPQNLSASRPQDRQFILSSKKLLLSDSGFYLCAWSVRPANREKGYGYTFGSGTRLTVV.

This chain uses TRBV29-1 with TRBJ2-2; D perhaps matches TRBD1 (8 bases). Trimming stripped 4 bases from V and 6 bases from J, with 15 bases between. Per germline, CDR1 SQVTM and CDR2 ANQGSEA. CDR3 length: 14 amino acids. The CDR3 loop is CSVARQGRAGELFF. DNA of the CDR3: TGCAGCGTTGCCCGACAGGGGAGGGCCGGGGAGCTGTTTTTT.

This chain uses TRBV19 with TRBJ1-5; tentatively, D is TRBD1 (5 bases). The CDR3 is 15 amino acids. Germline values: CDR1 LNHDA, CDR2 SQIVND (reference sequence). Trimming removed 10 bases from V and 0 bases from J, with 16 bases in between. The DNA for the CDR3 is TGTGCCACCGAGAAGACAGAGTATAGCAATCAGCCCCAGCATTTT. Its protein is CATEKTEYSNQPQHF. Looking up the rest from reference TRBV19 and TRBJ1-5 gives the full variable domain: DGGITQSPKYLFRKEGQNVTLSCEQNLNHDAMYWYRQDPGQGLRLIYYSQIVNDFQKGDIAEGYSVSREKKESFPLTVTSAQKNPTAFYLCATEKTEYSNQPQHFGDGTRLSIL.

The chain couples TRBV6-6 to TRBJ1-3; D call uncertain. The CDR3 contains 11 residues. The germline V and J ends were trimmed by 4 bases and 6 bases, with 4 bases remaining between them. Germline CDR1 and CDR2: MNHNY and SVGAGI (reference sequence). The CDR3 here is CASSSKNTIYF. For the CDR3, the DNA is TGTGCCAGCAGTTCAAAAAACACCATATATTTT.

J is TRBJ2-2 and V is TRBV3-1 (or the pseudogene TRBV3-2); D remains unclear. Germline loops: CDR1 LGHDT, CDR2 YNNKEL (reference sequence). This CDR3 has 17 residues. V was pared by 3 bases and J by 7 bases, with 21 bases between. The CDR3 spells CASSHKRNQIAHGELFF. CDR3 DNA sequence: TGTGCCAGCAGCCATAAACGGAACCAGATAGCACACGGGGAGCTGTTTTTT.

The genes are TRBV29-1 and TRBJ1-4; D uncertain. Germline loops: CDR1 SQVTM, CDR2 ANQGSEA. With 4 bases removed from V and 4 bases from J, the gap between germline ends came to 10 bases. This CDR3 is built from 13 residues. The CDR3 coding sequence is TGCAGCGTTGGAAAACACGTTAATGAAAAACTGTTTTTT. It is translated as CSVGKHVNEKLFF.

This sequence joins TRBV27 and TRBJ2-3; 8 bases align to TRBD2. In germline, CDR1 is MNHEY, CDR2 SMNVEV (reference sequence). The CDR3 runs 14 residues. V lost 5 bases and J lost 2; bases outside the gene matches: 3. CDR3 sequence reads: CASSRGGYTDTQYF. CDR3 nucleotide sequence: TGTGCCAGCAGTCGGGGGGGATACACAGATACGCAGTATTTT.

The chain carries TRBV18 and TRBJ1-3, with 8 bases fitting TRBD1. CDR3 size: 17 residues. Germline V lookup: CDR1 KGHSH, CDR2 LQKENI. Trimming at V came to 2 bases and at J to 0 bases, leaving 6 bases not matched to a gene. The CDR3 spells CASSPGTGLYSGNTIYF. In nucleotides, the CDR3 is TGTGCCAGCTCACCAGGGACAGGCCTCTACTCTGGAAACACCATATATTTT.

This sequence joins TRBV10-2 and TRBJ1-4; D perhaps matches TRBD1 (6 bases). The V gene lost 4 bases and the J gene lost 3 bases, with 9 bases spanning the gap. The CDR3 is 14 residues long. CDR1 and CDR2 from the germline V gene are WSHSY and SAAADI. CDR3 DNA sequence: TGCGCCAGCAGTGGGACAGTTGCTAATGAAAAACTGTTTTTT. It codes for CASSGTVANEKLFF.

The table lists this clone with a count of one. V and J are TRBV19 and TRBJ2-5, with unresolved D. CDR1 is LNHDA, CDR2 SQIVND, per germline (reference sequence). The CDR3 totals 13 residues. V lost 3 bases, J lost 2 bases, and 7 bases lay in between. This CDR3 reads CASSIPGQETQYF. The CDR3 bases are TGTGCCAGTAGTATCCCCGGGCAAGAGACCCAGTACTTC.

The chain couples TRBV29-1 to TRBJ1-2; D ambiguous. Trimming took off 6 bases at V and 8 bases at J, with 19 bases between the two ends. This CDR3 contains 13 residues. Germline-derived CDR1 and CDR2 are SQVTM and ANQGSEA. The CDR3 here is CSVDLEGAGGYTF. DNA for the CDR3: TGCAGCGTCGACTTGGAGGGAGCGGGCGGCTACACCTTC. Filled out from reference TRBV29-1 and TRBJ1-2, the complete variable domain reads SAVISQKPSRDICQRGTSLTIQCQVDSQVTMMFWYRQQPGQSLTLIATANQGSEATYESGFVIDKFPISRPNLTFSTLTVSNMSPEDSSIYLCSVDLEGAGGYTFGSGTRLTVV.

This chain joins TRBV24-1 and TRBJ2-1; TRBD2 aligns across 8 bases. The CDR3 is 16 residues long. V trimming: 4 bases; J trimming: 3 bases; junction bases outside the gene matches: 7. Germline CDR1 and CDR2: KGHDR and SFDVKD. CDR3 DNA: TGTGCCACCAGTGACCGTTCCGGGACTAGCTACAATGAGCAGTTCTTC. Residues: CATSDRSGTSYNEQFF.

The chain recombines TRBV27 with TRBJ1-5; the D gene is possibly TRBD1 (5 bases). V was cut by 6 bases and J by 7 bases, with 13 bases left in between. Looked up from germline, CDR1 is MNHEY and CDR2 is SMNVEV (reference sequence). CDR3 length equals 13 residues. The CDR3 sequence is CASREGMNQPQHF. The DNA for the CDR3 is TGTGCCAGCAGGGAGGGGATGAACCAGCCCCAGCATTTT.

The rearrangement uses TRBV19 and TRBJ2-4; D is possibly TRBD1 (6 bases). This CDR3 contains 15 residues. Germline CDR1 reads LNHDA; CDR2 reads SQIVND (reference sequence). Trimming took 4 bases from V and 7 from J, leaving 17 bases between them. The CDR3 here is CASSTSYWGHNIQYF. The CDR3 DNA reads as TGTGCCAGTAGTACCTCTTATTGGGGGCACAACATTCAGTACTTC.

This clone turned up a few times. The rearrangement links TRBV6-5 to TRBJ1-2; D uncertain. CDR3 size: 12 residues. Germline V CDR1 and CDR2: MNHEY, SVGAGI. Trimming left V 4 bases short and J 1 base short, with 4 bases between. Here the CDR3 reads CASSSDNYGYTF. CDR3 nucleotides: TGTGCCAGCAGTTCAGATAACTATGGCTACACCTTC.

V is TRBV19 and J is TRBJ1-5; weak D call: TRBD1 (6 bases). V dropped 1 base and J dropped 1 base, with 8 bases sitting between them. This CDR3 contains 15 residues. The germline CDR1 and CDR2 sequences are LNHDA and SQIVND (reference sequence). CDR3 residues: CASSIGQGSNQPQHF. Here the CDR3 DNA reads TGTGCCAGTAGTATAGGGCAGGGGAGCAATCAGCCCCAGCATTTT.

This rearrangement joins TRBV6-6 to TRBJ2-5, with TRBD1 as a possible D gene (5 bases). The V end lost 6 bases, the J end lost 7 bases, and 15 bases lay between the germline ends. Germline CDR1 is MNHNY and CDR2 is SVGAGI (reference sequence). The CDR3 is 13 amino acids. This chain's CDR3 is CASSPQGEGTQYF. CDR3 in DNA: TGTGCCAGCAGCCCGCAAGGGGAAGGGACCCAGTACTTC.

The rearrangement uses TRBV5-1 and TRBJ1-2; D not certain. From germline, CDR1 is SGHRS and CDR2 YFSETQ. The V end lost 1 base, the J end lost 4 bases, and 14 bases lay between the germline ends. This CDR3 comprises 15 residues. Here the CDR3 reads CASSLKSAGGYGYTF. The CDR3 nucleotides are TGCGCCAGCAGCTTGAAGTCGGCGGGCGGCTATGGCTACACCTTC.

The J gene is TRBJ1-6, the V gene TRBV21-1; TRBD1, the table's D call, was not compared with the DNA. TRBV21-1 has pseudogene status. The CDR3 is 14 amino acids. CDR3: CASSKGTENSPLHF. The CDR3 coding sequence is TGTGCCAGCAGCAAGGGGACAGAGAATTCACCCCTCCACTTT.